The subject of this entry is one T cell receptor (beta chain). What it binds is not known. V dropped 4 bases and J dropped 4; count of bases not matched to a gene: 8. The CDR3 length is 15 residues. Looked up from germline, CDR1 is SGDLS and CDR2 is YYNGEE. This entry comes from a study of cytomegalovirus exposure and HLA in healthy donors. Study conclusions and caveats: A highly shared variant cluster was judged a likely technical artifact.

Primers for the PCR totalled 60 Vbeta and 13 Jbeta. Sequenced by immunoSEQ multiplex PCR; TCRdb stores in-frame clones only, minus some. The repertoire holds about 140,000 clones, with about 76% as singletons. Donors counted as nominally healthy when sampled, yet unrecorded immune exposures were likely. The chain carries TRBV9 and TRBJ1-1; TRBD1 matches 9 bases. Sequencing used PBMCs. The TCR originated in a young man in good health and CMV-seronegative. In DNA, the CDR3 is TGTGCCAGCAGCCCCCGACAGGGGGAGTTCACTGAAGCTTTCTTT. Translated, it gives CASSPRQGEFTEAFF.